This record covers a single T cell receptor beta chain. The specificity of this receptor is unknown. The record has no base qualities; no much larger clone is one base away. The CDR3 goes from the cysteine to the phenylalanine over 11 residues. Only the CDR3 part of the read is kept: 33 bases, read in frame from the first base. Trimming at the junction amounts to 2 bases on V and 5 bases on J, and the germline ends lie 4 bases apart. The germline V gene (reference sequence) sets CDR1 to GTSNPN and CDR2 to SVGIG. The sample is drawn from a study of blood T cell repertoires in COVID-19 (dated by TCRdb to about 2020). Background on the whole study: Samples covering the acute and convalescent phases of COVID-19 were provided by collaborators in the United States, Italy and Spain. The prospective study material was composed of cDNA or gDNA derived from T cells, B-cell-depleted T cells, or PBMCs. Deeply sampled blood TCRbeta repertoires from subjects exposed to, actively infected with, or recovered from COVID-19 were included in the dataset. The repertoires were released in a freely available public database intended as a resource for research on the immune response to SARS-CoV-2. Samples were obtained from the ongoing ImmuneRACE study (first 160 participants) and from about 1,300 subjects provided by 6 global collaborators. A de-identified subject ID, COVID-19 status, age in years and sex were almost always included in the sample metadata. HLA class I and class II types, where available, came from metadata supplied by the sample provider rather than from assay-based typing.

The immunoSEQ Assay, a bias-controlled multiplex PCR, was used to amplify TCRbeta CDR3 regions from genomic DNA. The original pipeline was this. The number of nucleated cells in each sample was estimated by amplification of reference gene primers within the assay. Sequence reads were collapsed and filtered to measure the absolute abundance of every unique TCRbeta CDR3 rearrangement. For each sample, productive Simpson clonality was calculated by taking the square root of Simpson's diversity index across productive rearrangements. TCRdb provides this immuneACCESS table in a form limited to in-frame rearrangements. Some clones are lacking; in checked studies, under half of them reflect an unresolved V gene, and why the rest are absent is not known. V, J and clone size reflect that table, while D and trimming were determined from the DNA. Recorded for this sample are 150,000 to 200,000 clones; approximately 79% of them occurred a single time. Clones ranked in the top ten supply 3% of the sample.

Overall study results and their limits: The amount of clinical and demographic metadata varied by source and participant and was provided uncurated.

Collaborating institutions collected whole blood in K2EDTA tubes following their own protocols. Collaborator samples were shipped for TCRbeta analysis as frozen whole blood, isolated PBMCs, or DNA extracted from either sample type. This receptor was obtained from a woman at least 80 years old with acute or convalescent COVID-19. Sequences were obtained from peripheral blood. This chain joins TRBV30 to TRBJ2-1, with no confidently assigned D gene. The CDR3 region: CAWSHNNEQFF. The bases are TGTGCCTGGAGTCACAACAATGAGCAGTTCTTC. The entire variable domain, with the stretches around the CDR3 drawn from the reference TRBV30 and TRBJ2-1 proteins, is SQTIHQWPATLVQPVGSPLSLECTVEGTSNPNLYWYRQAAGRGLQLLFYSVGIGQISSEVPQNLSASRPQDRQFILSSKKLLLSDSGFYLCAWSHNNEQFFGPGTRLTVL.